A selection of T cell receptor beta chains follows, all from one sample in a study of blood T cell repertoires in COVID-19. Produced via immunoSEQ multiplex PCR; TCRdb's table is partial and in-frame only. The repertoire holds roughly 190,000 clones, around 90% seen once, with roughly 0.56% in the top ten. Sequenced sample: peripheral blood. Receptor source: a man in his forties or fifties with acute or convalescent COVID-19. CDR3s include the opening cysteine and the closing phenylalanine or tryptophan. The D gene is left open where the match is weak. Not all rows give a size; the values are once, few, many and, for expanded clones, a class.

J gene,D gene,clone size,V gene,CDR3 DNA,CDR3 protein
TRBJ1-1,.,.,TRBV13,TGTGCCAGCAGCCCCCGGGGTGTCGGGGCTGAAGCTTTCTTT,CASSPRGVGAEAFF
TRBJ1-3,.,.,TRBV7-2,TGTGCCAGCAGCTTCGGGGGTCCGGGCTCTGGAAACACCATATATTTT,CASSFGGPGSGNTIYF
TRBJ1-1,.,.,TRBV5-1,TGCGCCAGCAGCTTGGGAGCAGGGATGAACACTGAAGCTTTCTTT,CASSLGAGMNTEAFF
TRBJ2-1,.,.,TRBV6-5,TGTGCCAGCAGCCGAACCCGGACTATCAATGAGCAGTTCTTC,CASSRTRTINEQFF
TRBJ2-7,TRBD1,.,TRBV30,TGTGCCTGGAGGGGGACAGGGAGGACCTACGAGCAGTACTTC,CAWRGTGRTYEQYF
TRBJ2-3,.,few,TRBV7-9,TGTGCCAGCAGCTTAGTCCGCCCGGGTAGTGCAGATACGCAGTATTTT,CASSLVRPGSADTQYF
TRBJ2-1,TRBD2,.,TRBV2,TGTGCCAGCACCCTCCAGGGACTAGTCGGTGGTGAGCAGTTCTTC,CASTLQGLVGGEQFF
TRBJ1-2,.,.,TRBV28,TGTGCCACCGGAGAGCACAGGGAAAAGGGCTACACCTTC,CATGEHREKGYTF
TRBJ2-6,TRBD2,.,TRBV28,TGTGCCAGCAGTATCAATAGCGGGGGGGCCGCTGGGGCCAACGTCCTGACTTTC,CASSINSGGAAGANVLTF
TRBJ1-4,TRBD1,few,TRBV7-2,TGTGCCAGCAGAAGTAACAGGGGTGAAAAACTGTTTTTT,CASRSNRGEKLFF
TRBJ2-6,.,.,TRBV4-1,TGCGCCAGCAGCCGCAACCTGGGGGCTAGCTCTGGGGCCAACGTCCTGACTTTC,CASSRNLGASSGANVLTF
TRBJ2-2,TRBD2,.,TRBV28,TGTGCCAGCAGTTGGACTAGCTTATCCGGGGAGCTGTTTTTT,CASSWTSLSGELFF
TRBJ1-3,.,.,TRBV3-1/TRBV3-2,TGTGCCAGCAGCCAAGCTGACTTTTCTGGAAACACCATATATTTT,CASSQADFSGNTIYF
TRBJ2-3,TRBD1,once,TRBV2,TGTGCCAGCAGAAGGACAGGGTACGGCACAGATACGCAGTATTTT,CASRRTGYGTDTQYF
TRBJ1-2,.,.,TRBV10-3,TGTGCCATCGTCGGGGTCGCTGATAACTATGGCTACACCTTC,CAIVGVADNYGYTF
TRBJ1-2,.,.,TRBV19,TGTGCCAGTAGTATCCAGGCAGGGAACTATGGCTACACCTTC,CASSIQAGNYGYTF
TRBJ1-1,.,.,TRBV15,TGTGCCACCAGCCGCACTCTTCTTCGGGGGGTGAACACTGAAGCTTTCTTT,CATSRTLLRGVNTEAFF
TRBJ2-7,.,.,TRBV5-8,TGTGCCAGCAGCCAAACCTACGAGCAGTACTTC,CASSQTYEQYF
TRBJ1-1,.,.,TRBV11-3,TGTGCCAGCAGCCCCGGGGGAGGGGCCAACACTGAAGCTTTCTTT,CASSPGGGANTEAFF
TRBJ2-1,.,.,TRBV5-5,TGTGCCAGCCTGGGGGGCTACAATGAGCAGTTCTTC,CASLGGYNEQFF
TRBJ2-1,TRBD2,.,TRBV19,TGTGCCAGTAGTATAGTGGGAGCGGGAGTTGGCGATGAGCAGTTCTTC,CASSIVGAGVGDEQFF
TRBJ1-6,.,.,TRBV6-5,TGTGCCAGCAGTTCAAGGGGGTATAATTCACCCCTCCACTTT,CASSSRGYNSPLHF
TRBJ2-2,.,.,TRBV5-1,TGCGCCAGCAGCTCGGACAGACCGAACACCGGGGAGCTGTTTTTT,CASSSDRPNTGELFF
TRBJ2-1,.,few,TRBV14,TGTGCCAGCAGCCAAGATTACTACCCAGGGTACAATGAGCAGTTCTTC,CASSQDYYPGYNEQFF
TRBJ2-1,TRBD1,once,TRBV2,TGTGCCAGCAGTACGGGACAGGGGAGCGATGAGCAGTTCTTC,CASSTGQGSDEQFF
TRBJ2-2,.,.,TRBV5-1,TGCGCCAGCAGCTTGGTAGTCCGGGTCCCGGGCACCGGGGAGCTGTTTTTT,CASSLVVRVPGTGELFF
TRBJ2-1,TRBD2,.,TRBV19,TGTGCCAGTAGTATTAGCGGGAGAGAAGGCAATGAGCAGTTCTTC,CASSISGREGNEQFF
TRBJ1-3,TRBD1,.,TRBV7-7,TGTGCTAGCAGCCCCACAGGGGGCCCTGGAAACACCATATATTTT,CASSPTGGPGNTIYF
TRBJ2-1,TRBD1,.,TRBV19,TGTGCCAGTAGTATGATTGACAGGGCGAATGAGCAGTTCTTC,CASSMIDRANEQFF
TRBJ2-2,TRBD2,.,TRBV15,TGTGCCACCAGCAGAGGGGGACTAGCGGGATCTACCACCGGGGAGCTGTTTTTT,CATSRGGLAGSTTGELFF
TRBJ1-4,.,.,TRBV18,TGTGCCAGCTCACCATCAGGGCGACGAGAAAAACTGTTTTTT,CASSPSGRREKLFF
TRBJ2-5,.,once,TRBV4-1,TGCGCCAGCAGCCAAGCAGGATTACAAGAGACCCAGTACTTC,CASSQAGLQETQYF
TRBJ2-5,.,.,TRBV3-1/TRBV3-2,TGTGCCAGCAGCCAACAGGAAGAGACCCAGTACTTC,CASSQQEETQYF
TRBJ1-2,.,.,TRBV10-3,TGTGCCATCAGTGGACGCGGACAACCCAACTATGGCTACACCTTC,CAISGRGQPNYGYTF
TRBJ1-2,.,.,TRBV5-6,TGTGCCAGCAGCAGGGCGACAGTCGGCTACACCTTC,CASSRATVGYTF
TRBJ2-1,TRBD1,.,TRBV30,TGTGCCTGGGACAGGGGACACCTGGGCAATGAGCAGTTCTTC,CAWDRGHLGNEQFF
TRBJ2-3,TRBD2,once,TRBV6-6,TGTGCCAGCAGTTGGACTAGCGGGGCAGATACGCAGTATTTT,CASSWTSGADTQYF
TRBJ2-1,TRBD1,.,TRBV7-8,TGTGCCAGCAGCTTAGGGGACAGGCAGTTCTTC,CASSLGDRQFF
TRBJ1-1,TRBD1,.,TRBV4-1,TGCGCCCGCAGCACGACAGGGGGGATCCCTGAAGCTTTCTTT,CARSTTGGIPEAFF
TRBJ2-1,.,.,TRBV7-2,TGTGCCAGCAGGGCCAGTGGTTACAATGAGCAGTTCTTC,CASRASGYNEQFF
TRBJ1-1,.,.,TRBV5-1,TGCGCCAGCAGTTTGCAAGAGGACACTGAAGCTTTCTTT,CASSLQEDTEAFF
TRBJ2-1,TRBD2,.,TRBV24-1,TGTGCCACCAGTGATCATAGCGGGATCTCCTACAATGAGCAGTTCTTC,CATSDHSGISYNEQFF
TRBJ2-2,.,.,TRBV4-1,TGCGCCAGCAGCCAATACACAGGGCCCACCGGGGAGCTGTTTTTT,CASSQYTGPTGELFF
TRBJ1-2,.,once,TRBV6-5,TGTGCCAGCAGTTACACAATCGGGGGCTATGGCTACACCTTC,CASSYTIGGYGYTF
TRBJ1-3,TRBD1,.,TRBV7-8,TGTGCCAGCAGCTCTCATCTCCGGGACAGTGGAAACACCATATATTTT,CASSSHLRDSGNTIYF
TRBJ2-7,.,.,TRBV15,TGTGCCACCAGCGGATCCCGGGGTCGCGGAGGCGAGCAGTACTTC,CATSGSRGRGGEQYF
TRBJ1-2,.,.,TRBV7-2,TGTGCCAGCAGCTCACAGGGAGGGGTCTATGGCTACACCTTC,CASSSQGGVYGYTF
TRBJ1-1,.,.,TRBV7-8,TGTGCCAGCAGCTCAAGCGGGAACACTGAAGCTTTCTTT,CASSSSGNTEAFF
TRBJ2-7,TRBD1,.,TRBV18,TGTGCCAGCACCGGTCGGGGTGCAGGACAGGGTGGAAACGAGCAGTACTTC,CASTGRGAGQGGNEQYF
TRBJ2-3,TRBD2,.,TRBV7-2,TGTGCCAGCAGACGACTAGCGGGGGCCCAACAGCAGTATTTT,CASRRLAGAQQQYF
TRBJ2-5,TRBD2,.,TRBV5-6,TGTGCCAGCAGCTCGGGACTAGCTTATGAGACCCAGTACTTC,CASSSGLAYETQYF
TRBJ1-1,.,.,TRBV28,TGTGCCAGCAGTCTCGGGGGTGGGACTGAAGCTTTCTTT,CASSLGGGTEAFF
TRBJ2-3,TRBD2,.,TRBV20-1,TGCAGTGCTAGTGGGGTAGCGGGGGGCTCAGATACGCAGTATTTT,CSASGVAGGSDTQYF
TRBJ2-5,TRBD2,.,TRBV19,TGTGCCAGTAGTGGGGGACTAGCCTCGGGAGAGACCCAGTACTTC,CASSGGLASGETQYF
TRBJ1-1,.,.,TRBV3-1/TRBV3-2,TGTGCCAGCAGCCAAGACCCCTTGAACACTGAAGCTTTCTTT,CASSQDPLNTEAFF
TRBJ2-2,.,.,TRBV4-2,TGTGCCAGCAGCCATGAGACAGTCAGGACCGGGGAGCTGTTTTTT,CASSHETVRTGELFF
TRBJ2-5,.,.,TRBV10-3,TGTGCCATCAGTGAGACAGTCCTTGGGGAGACCCAGTACTTC,CAISETVLGETQYF
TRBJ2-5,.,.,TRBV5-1,TGCGCCAGCAGCTTGGGCCAGGGGGGCACAGAGACCCAGTACTTC,CASSLGQGGTETQYF
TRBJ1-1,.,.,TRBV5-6,TGTGCCAGCAGCTTAATCACAGGTCTGAACACTGAAGCTTTCTTT,CASSLITGLNTEAFF